This T cell receptor (beta chain) came from a study of T cell responses to AZD1222 COVID-19 vaccine. Libraries were prepared by immunoSEQ multiplex PCR; TCRdb keeps only in-frame clonotypes and omits some of them. The sample has around 130,000 clones, just under 95% seen once. CDR1 is SNHLY and CDR2 is FYNNEI in the germline V gene. V shed 0 bases and J 11 bases; nucleotides not matched to a gene: 5. This CDR3 has 13 residues. The chain uses TRBV2 and TRBJ1-1, with TRBD1 identical over 8 bases. This sequence originates from an adult who received the AZD1222 COVID-19 vaccine. The sequenced sample was peripheral blood, obtained 28 days after the second AZD1222 dose. For the CDR3, the DNA is TGTGCCAGCAGTGAAGCGGGCAGGGGGCTGGCTTTCTTT. Translated: CASSEAGRGLAFF.